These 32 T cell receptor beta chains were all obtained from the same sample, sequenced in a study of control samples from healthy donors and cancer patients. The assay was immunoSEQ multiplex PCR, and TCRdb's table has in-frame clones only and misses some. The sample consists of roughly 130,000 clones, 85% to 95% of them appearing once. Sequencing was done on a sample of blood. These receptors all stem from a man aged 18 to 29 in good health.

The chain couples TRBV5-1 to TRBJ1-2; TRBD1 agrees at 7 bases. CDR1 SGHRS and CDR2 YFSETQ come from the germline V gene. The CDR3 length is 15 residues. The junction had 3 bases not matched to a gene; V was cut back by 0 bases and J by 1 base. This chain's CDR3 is CASSLGQGGNYGYTF. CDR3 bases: TGCGCCAGCAGCTTGGGACAGGGCGGTAACTATGGCTACACCTTC.

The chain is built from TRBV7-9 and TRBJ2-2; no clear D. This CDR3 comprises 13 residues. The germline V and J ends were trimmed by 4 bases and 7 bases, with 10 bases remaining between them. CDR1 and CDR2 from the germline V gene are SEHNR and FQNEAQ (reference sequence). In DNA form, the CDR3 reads TGTGCCAGCAGCTCTGAGTCGGGCGGGGAGCTGTTTTTT. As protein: CASSSESGGELFF.

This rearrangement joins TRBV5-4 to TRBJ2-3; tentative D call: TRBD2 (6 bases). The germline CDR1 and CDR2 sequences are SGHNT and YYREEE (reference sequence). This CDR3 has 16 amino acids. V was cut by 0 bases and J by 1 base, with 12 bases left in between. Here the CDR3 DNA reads TGTGCCAGCAGCTTGGGGGGGACTCTAGGCACAGATACGCAGTATTTT. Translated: CASSLGGTLGTDTQYF. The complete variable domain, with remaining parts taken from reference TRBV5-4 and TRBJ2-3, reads ETGVTQSPTHLIKTRGQQVTLRCSSQSGHNTVSWYQQALGQGPQFIFQYYREEENGRGNFPPRFSGLQFPNYSSELNVNALELDDSALYLCASSLGGTLGTDTQYFGPGTRLTVL.

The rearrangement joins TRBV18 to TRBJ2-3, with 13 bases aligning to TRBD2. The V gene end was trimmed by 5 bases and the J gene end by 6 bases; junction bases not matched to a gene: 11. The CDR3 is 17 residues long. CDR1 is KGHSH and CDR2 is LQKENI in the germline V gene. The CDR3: CASSWTSGGAGGDTQYF. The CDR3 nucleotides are TGTGCCAGCTCATGGACTAGCGGGGGTGCCGGCGGGGATACGCAGTATTTT.

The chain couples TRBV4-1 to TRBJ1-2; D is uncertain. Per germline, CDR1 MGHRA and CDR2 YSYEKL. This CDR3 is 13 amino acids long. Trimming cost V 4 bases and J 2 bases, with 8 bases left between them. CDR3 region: CASSPNINYGYTF. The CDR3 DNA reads TGCGCCAGCAGCCCAAACATAAACTATGGCTACACCTTC.

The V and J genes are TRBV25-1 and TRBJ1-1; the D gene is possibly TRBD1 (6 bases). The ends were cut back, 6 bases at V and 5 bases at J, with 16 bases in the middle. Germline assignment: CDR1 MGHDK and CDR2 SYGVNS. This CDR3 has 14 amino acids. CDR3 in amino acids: CASRRAGARTEAFF. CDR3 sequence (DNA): TGTGCCAGCAGGAGGGCGGGGGCGCGGACTGAAGCTTTCTTT.

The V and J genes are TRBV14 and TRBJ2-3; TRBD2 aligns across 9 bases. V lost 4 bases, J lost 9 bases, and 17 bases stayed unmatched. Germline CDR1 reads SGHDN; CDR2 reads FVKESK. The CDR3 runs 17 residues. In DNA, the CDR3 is TGTGCCAGCAGCCCAAATCGACTAGCGGACCCTCTGTGGACGCAGTATTTT. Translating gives CASSPNRLADPLWTQYF.

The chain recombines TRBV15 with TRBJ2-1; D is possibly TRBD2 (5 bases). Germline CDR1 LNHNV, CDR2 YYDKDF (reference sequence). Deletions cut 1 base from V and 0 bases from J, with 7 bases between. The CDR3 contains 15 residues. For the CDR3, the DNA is TGTGCCACCAGCAGAGCGGGGAGCTCCTACAATGAGCAGTTCTTC. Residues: CATSRAGSSYNEQFF.

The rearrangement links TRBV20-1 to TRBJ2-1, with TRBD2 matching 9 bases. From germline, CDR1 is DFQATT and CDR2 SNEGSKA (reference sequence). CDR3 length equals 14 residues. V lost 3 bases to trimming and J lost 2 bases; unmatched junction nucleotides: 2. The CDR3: CSASLAGTYNEQFF. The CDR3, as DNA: TGCAGTGCTAGTCTAGCGGGGACCTACAATGAGCAGTTCTTC.

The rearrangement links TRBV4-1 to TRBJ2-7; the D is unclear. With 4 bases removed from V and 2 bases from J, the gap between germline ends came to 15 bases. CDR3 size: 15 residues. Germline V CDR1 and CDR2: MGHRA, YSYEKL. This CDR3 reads CASSLRVLKPYEQYF. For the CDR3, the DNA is TGCGCCAGCAGCCTCCGGGTCTTAAAACCCTACGAGCAGTACTTC.

The CDR3 protein is CASSYSTVNSGNTIYF. The CDR3 DNA follows: TGTGCCAGCAGTTACTCGACCGTAAACTCTGGAAACACCATATATTTT. The chain is built from TRBV6-5 and TRBJ1-3; no reliable D call. The CDR3 loop spans 16 amino acids. Germline CDR1 MNHEY, CDR2 SVGAGI. Trimming stripped 0 bases from V and 0 bases from J, with 9 bases between.

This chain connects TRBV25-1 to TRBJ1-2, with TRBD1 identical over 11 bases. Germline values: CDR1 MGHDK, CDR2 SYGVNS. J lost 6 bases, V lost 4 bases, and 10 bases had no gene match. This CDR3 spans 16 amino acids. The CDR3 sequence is CASSGMGQGGSDGYTF. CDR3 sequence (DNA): TGTGCCAGCAGTGGAATGGGACAGGGGGGTAGTGATGGCTACACCTTC.

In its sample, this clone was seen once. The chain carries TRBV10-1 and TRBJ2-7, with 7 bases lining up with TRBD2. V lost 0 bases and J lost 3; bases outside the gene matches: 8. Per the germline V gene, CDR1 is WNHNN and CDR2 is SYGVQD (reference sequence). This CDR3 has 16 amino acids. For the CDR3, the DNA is TGCGCCAGCAGTGAGTCGAGGCCGGGGGGAGACTACGAGCAGTACTTC. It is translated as CASSESRPGGDYEQYF.

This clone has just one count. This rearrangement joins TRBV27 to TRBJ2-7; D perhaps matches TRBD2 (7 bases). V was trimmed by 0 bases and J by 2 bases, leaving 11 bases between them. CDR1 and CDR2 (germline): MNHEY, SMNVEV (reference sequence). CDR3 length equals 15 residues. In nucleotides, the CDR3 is TGTGCCAGCAGTTTATCAGGGGGGGGGACCTACGAGCAGTACTTC. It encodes CASSLSGGGTYEQYF.

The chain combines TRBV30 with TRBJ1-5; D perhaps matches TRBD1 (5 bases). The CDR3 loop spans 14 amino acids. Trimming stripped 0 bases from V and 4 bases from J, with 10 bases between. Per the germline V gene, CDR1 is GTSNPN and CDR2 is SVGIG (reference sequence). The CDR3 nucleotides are TGTGCCTGGAGTGTACTAGGGGCTAATCAGCCCCAGCATTTT. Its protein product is CAWSVLGANQPQHF. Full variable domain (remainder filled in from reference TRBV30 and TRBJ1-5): SQTIHQWPATLVQPVGSPLSLECTVEGTSNPNLYWYRQAAGRGLQLLFYSVGIGQISSEVPQNLSASRPQDRQFILSSKKLLLSDSGFYLCAWSVLGANQPQHFGDGTRLSIL.

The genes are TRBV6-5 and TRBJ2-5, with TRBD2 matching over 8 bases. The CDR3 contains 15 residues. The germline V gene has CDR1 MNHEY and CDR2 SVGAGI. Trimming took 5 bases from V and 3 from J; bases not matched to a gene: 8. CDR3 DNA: TGTGCCAGCAGTAATTTAGCGGGGTCCAAAGAGACCCAGTACTTC. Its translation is CASSNLAGSKETQYF.

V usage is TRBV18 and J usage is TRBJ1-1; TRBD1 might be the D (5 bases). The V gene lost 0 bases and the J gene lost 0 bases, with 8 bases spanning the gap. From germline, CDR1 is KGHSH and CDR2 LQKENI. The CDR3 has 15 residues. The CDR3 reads CASSPPGPMNTEAFF. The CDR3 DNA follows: TGTGCCAGCTCACCACCGGGACCAATGAACACTGAAGCTTTCTTT.

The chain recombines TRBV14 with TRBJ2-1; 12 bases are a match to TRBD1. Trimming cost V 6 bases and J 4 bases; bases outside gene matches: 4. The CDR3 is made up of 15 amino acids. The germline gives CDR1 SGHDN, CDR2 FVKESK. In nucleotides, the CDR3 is TGTGCCAGCAGGCCGGGACAGGGGGCTTACAATGAGCAGTTCTTC. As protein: CASRPGQGAYNEQFF.

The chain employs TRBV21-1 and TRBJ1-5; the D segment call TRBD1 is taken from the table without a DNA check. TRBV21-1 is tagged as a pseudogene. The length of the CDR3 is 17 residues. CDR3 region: CASSKDGRDRGNQPQHF. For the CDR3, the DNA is TGTGCCAGCAGCAAAGACGGCAGGGACAGGGGCAATCAGCCCCAGCATTTT.

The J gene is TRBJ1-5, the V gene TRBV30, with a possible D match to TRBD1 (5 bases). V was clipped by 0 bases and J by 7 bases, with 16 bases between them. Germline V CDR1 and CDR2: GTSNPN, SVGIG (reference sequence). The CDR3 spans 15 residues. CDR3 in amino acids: CAWSVRGGARQPQHF. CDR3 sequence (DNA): TGTGCCTGGAGTGTACGAGGAGGGGCCAGGCAGCCCCAGCATTTT.

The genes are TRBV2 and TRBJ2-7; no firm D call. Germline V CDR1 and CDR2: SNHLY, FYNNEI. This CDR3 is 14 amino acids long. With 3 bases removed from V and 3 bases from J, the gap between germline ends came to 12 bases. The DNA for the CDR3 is TGTGCCAGCAGTGAGAAACTAAGATTCTACGAGCAGTACTTC. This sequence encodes CASSEKLRFYEQYF.

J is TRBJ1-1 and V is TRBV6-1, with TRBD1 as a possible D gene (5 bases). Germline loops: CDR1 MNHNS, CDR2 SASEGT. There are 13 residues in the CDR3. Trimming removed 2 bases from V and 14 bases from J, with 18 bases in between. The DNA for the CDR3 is TGTGCCAGCAGTGAATCAAGGGGTCCCTACCCCTTCTTT. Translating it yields CASSESRGPYPFF.

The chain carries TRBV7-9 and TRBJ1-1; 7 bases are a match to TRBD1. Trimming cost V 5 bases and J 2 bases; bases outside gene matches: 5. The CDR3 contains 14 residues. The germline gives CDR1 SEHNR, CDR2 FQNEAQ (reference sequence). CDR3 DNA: TGTGCCAGCAGCCTGACAGGGTTAAACACTGAAGCTTTCTTT. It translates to CASSLTGLNTEAFF.

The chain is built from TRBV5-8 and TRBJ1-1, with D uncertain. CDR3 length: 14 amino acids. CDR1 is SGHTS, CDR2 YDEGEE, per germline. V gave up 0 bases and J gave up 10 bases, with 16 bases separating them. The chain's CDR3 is CASSLDRGLRGAFF. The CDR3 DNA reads TGTGCCAGCAGCTTGGATCGGGGTCTCCGGGGAGCTTTCTTT.

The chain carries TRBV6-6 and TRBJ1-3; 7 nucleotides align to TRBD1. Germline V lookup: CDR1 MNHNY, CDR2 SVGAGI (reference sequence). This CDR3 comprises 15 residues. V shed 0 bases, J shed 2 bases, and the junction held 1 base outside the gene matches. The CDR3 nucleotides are TGTGCCAGCAGTTACTCGACAGGGCCTGGAAACACCATATATTTT. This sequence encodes CASSYSTGPGNTIYF.

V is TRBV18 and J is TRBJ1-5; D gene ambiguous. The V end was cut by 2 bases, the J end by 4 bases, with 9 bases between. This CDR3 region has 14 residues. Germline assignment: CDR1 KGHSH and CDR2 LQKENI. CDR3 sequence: CASSPWQENQPQHF. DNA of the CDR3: TGTGCCAGCTCACCATGGCAGGAGAATCAGCCCCAGCATTTT.

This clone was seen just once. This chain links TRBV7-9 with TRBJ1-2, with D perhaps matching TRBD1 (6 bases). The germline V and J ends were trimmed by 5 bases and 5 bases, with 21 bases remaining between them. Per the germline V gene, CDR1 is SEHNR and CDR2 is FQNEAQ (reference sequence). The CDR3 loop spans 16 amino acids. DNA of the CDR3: TGTGCCAGCAGCCTTTCTTGGGGGCTAGGTCGGTATGGCTACACCTTC. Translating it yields CASSLSWGLGRYGYTF. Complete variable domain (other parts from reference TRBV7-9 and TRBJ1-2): DTGVSQNPRHKITKRGQNVTFRCDPISEHNRLYWYRQTLGQGPEFLTYFQNEAQLEKSRLLSDRFSAERPKGSFSTLEIQRTEQGDSAMYLCASSLSWGLGRYGYTFGSGTRLTVV.

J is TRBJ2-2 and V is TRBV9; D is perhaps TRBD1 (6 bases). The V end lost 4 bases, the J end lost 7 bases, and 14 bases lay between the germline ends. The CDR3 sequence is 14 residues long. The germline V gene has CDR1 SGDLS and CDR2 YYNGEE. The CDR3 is CASSSGQPHGELFF. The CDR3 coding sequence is TGTGCCAGCAGCAGTGGACAGCCCCACGGGGAGCTGTTTTTT.

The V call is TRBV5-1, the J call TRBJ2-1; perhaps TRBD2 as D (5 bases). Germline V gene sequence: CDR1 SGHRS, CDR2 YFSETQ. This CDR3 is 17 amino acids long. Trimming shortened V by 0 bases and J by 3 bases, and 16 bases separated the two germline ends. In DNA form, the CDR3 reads TGCGCCAGCAGCTTGGGAGACTACCAGACTAACTACAATGAGCAGTTCTTC. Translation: CASSLGDYQTNYNEQFF.

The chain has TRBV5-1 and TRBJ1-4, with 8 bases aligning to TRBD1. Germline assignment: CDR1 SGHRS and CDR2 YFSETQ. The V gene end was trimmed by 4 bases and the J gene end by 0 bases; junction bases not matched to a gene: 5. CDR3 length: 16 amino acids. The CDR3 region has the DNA TGCGCCAGCAGCCTGGGACAGGTATCAACTAATGAAAAACTGTTTTTT. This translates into CASSLGQVSTNEKLFF.

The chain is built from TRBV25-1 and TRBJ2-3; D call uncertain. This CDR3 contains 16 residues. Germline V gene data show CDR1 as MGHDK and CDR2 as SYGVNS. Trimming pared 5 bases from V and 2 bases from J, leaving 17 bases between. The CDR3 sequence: CASSSFSTKFTDTQYF. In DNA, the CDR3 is TGTGCCAGCAGTAGTTTTAGCACAAAATTCACAGATACGCAGTATTTT.

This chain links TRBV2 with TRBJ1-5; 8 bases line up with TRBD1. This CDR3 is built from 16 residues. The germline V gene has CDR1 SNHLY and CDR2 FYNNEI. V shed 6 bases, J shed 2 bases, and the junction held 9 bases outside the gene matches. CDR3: CASSDETGAGNQPQHF. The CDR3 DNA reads TGTGCCAGCAGCGACGAGACAGGGGCGGGCAATCAGCCCCAGCATTTT.